Sequencing of this T cell receptor (beta chain) was carried out in a study of shared clonotypes between healthy human individuals. General study findings and limits: Naive subsets typically showed greater estimated richness than memory subsets. Non-shared clonotypes were found to have lower generation probabilities than the clonotypes that were shared by all four of the sorted-subset donors.

Naivety among CD8 cells was defined by CD45RO negativity and positive CCR7 selection, thereby excluding terminally differentiated effector memory CD45RA+ cells. From germline, CDR1 is SNHLY and CDR2 FYNNEI. The CDR3 has 10 amino acids. Trimming took off 10 bases at V and 5 bases at J, with 8 bases between the two ends. Note on this clone: Its antigen remains unknown.

The data were produced by immunoSEQ multiplex PCR, yet TCRdb's version contains in-frame clones alone and is incomplete. The data contain roughly 1,800,000 clones, about 95% of them singletons. V gene TRBV2 combines with J gene TRBJ2-5; D is possibly TRBD2 (5 bases). The sequenced sample was naive CD8+ T cells sorted from blood. This sequence was found in a man younger than 30 in good health. CDR3 in DNA: TGTGCCACTGGCGGGGAGACCCAGTACTTC. Its protein product is CATGGETQYF.